This is a list of T cell receptor beta chains from one sample in a study of OX40 agonist ivuxolimab in advanced cancers. The data were produced by immunoSEQ multiplex PCR, yet TCRdb's version contains in-frame clones alone and is incomplete. The sample records just over 90,000 clones, around 90% being singletons. The starting material was CD4+ or CD8+ T cells sorted from blood, obtained in a trial of the OX40 agonist ivuxolimab. The receptors were gathered from an adult with an advanced solid tumor such as melanoma, head and neck, liver or kidney cancer. Both conserved end residues are part of each CDR3. D genes are given only for firm matches. The size field is filled for only some rows; it gives once, few, many or a size class.

CDR3	DNA	D	V	J	size
CASSQGRPVRMNTEAFF	TGCGCCAGCAGCCAAGGACGCCCTGTTCGAATGAACACTGAAGCTTTCTTT	.	TRBV4-1	TRBJ1-1	.
CASSQAGEGAWEQYF	TGCGCCAGCAGCCAAGCGGGGGAGGGGGCATGGGAGCAGTACTTC	.	TRBV4-1	TRBJ2-7	once
CASSPGGVTEAFF	TGCGCCAGCAGCCCGGGAGGGGTCACTGAAGCTTTCTTT	.	TRBV5-1	TRBJ1-1	.
CASSAGTGSEQYF	TGTGCCAGCAGCGCCGGGACAGGGAGCGAGCAGTACTTC	TRBD1	TRBV9	TRBJ2-7	.
CASSIWAGGNQPQHF	TGTGCCAGTAGTATTTGGGCAGGGGGCAATCAGCCCCAGCATTTT	.	TRBV19	TRBJ1-5	.
CASSIRGSNQPQHF	TGTGCCAGTAGTATTCGGGGGTCGAATCAGCCCCAGCATTTT	.	TRBV19	TRBJ1-5	.
CSVIDSSTGELFF	TGCAGCGTAATCGATAGTAGCACCGGGGAGCTGTTTTTT	.	TRBV29-1	TRBJ2-2	once
CASSGQNSYEQYF	TGTGCCAGCAGCGGACAGAACTCCTACGAGCAGTACTTC	.	TRBV9	TRBJ2-7	.
CASSPIEGLDEQFF	TGCGCCAGCAGCCCTATCGAAGGGCTAGATGAGCAGTTCTTC	.	TRBV4-1	TRBJ2-1	.
CASSLLLLGEKLFF	TGTGCCAGCAGCTTGTTGCTCTTAGGTGAAAAACTGTTTTTT	.	TRBV13	TRBJ1-4	once
CASSYRAHTEAFF	TGTGCCAGCAGTTACAGAGCGCACACTGAAGCTTTCTTT	.	TRBV6-5	TRBJ1-1	.
CASSVGTSGVNEQFF	TGTGCCAGCAGTGTCGGGACTAGCGGAGTAAATGAGCAGTTCTTC	TRBD2	TRBV27	TRBJ2-1	.
CASRQGTTYEQYF	TGTGCCAGCAGACAGGGAACGACCTACGAGCAGTACTTC	.	TRBV28	TRBJ2-7	few
CASSTSSGDPYEQYF	TGTGCCAGTAGTACCAGTAGCGGGGACCCCTACGAGCAGTACTTC	TRBD2	TRBV19	TRBJ2-7	.
CASSQVGGNYEQYF	TGCGCCAGCAGCCAAGTGGGGGGAAACTACGAGCAGTACTTC	.	TRBV4-1	TRBJ2-7	.